This paragraph reports one TCR beta chain. Its recognized antigen is unknown. No base quality information exists; no much larger clone differs at one position. The CDR3 regions of human TCRbeta chains were subjected to immunosequencing. The original pipeline was this. Repertoire TCRs were checked for matches against a reference library of SARS-CoV-2-specific TCRs that had been generated using the MIRA antigen-specificity platform. Breadth meant the fraction of unique TCRs that were SARS-CoV-2-associated, whereas depth meant the fraction of total T cells that were SARS-CoV-2-associated. Using the MIRA data, every spike-specific TCR was mapped to the spike region that the TCR reacted to and assigned to either a CD4 or a CD8 class. Log10-transformed breadth and depth values were compared by one-way ANOVA with Sidak's multiple comparisons tests. Entries here come from immuneACCESS through TCRdb and include only in-frame sequences with V and J called. Some clones fail to appear in such tables; in the studies checked, an unresolved V gene covers under half of the shortfall, and the cause of the remainder is unknown. The V and J calls and the clone size are those of that table, but D and trimming were determined from the DNA. The sample includes more than 150,000 clones, with over 80% observed a single time. The top ten clones comprise 2.5% to 3% of the sample.

The source of the sample is a study of T cell responses to AZD1222 COVID-19 vaccine listed by TCRdb under 2021. Some background on the complete study: TCR sequencing covered more than 230 trial participants: some 210 given two doses of AZD1222 and 26 given two doses of MenACWY control vaccine. Trial participants were enrolled by age into 18-55, 56-69 and 70-plus year subgroups, with about 150, 28 and 57 TCR-sequenced participants respectively. What the research found in general, with its limitations: Most participants were white British and females outnumbered males, and the authors suggested that clonal diversity may have been underestimated. The vaccine-associated CD4 TCRs covered the entire spike protein, and the dominant responses fell in regions 160-218 and 743-854. Epitopes outside the regions mutated in the B.1.351 and B.1.1.7 variants were reportedly recognized by nearly half of the unique spike-specific TCRs. In the small 56-69-year group, the increase in depth fell short of significance, most likely because of low power. Conclusions about previously exposed vaccinees are limited, since just five or six AZD1222 recipients were seropositive for SARS-CoV-2 at baseline. After two AZD1222 doses, spike-specific TCR breadth and depth were significantly higher than at day 0 and than in MenACWY recipients. Because no samples from the day 14 peak response were available, repertoires could be characterized only after the peak T cell response.

The CDR3 goes from the cysteine to the phenylalanine over 15 residues. Left in the record is the CDR3 DNA by itself, 45 bases read in frame from the first base. Trimming takes 6 bases from V and 6 bases from J, and the germline ends sit 17 bases apart. For CDR1 and CDR2, the germline V gene lists MNHEY and SVGAGI. According to the study, the label for this sample's time point signals: baseline before first vaccination. Sample treatment or condition, as interpreted from the label and publication: meningococcal conjugate vaccine given as trial control. Samples from vaccinated people were obtained from the UK trials COV001 and COV002, which included a single-blind randomized controlled phase 2/3 trial of AZD1222 (ChAdOx1 nCoV-19) in healthy adults. Trial participant PBMC samples were collected at day 0 and day 28 after the second dose for TCRbeta chain sequencing.

This TCR was sampled from an adult in good health. This chain joins TRBV6-5 to TRBJ2-2; the D gene is possibly TRBD1 or TRBD2, with 5 bases matching each. Sequences were derived from peripheral blood, sampled on day 0 of MenACWY control vaccination. The CDR3 reads as follows: CASRRPLGESGELFF. The DNA sequence is given as TGTGCCAGCAGGCGACCCCTAGGGGAGTCCGGGGAGCTGTTTTTT.